These 23 T cell receptor beta chains share one sample of origin, sequenced in a study of blood T cell repertoires in COVID-19. Sequencing was performed with immunoSEQ multiplex PCR; in TCRdb, only in-frame clones are kept and a portion is missing. The table has 200,000 to 250,000 clones, 86% seen once; the top ten hold roughly 3.2%. Sequencing was carried out using PBMCs or T cells enriched from blood (not recorded which). These receptors were taken from a woman aged 45-59 years in a cohort exposed to, infected with or recovered from COVID-19 (not recorded which).

This clone was detected a few times. The rearrangement uses TRBV7-3 and TRBJ2-6; TRBD2 might be the D (6 bases). CDR1 is SGHTA and CDR2 is FQGTGA in the germline V gene. This CDR3 has 16 residues. V lost 0 bases, J lost 3 bases, and 9 bases lay in between. The CDR3 loop reads CASSLTAGLGANVLTF. The CDR3 DNA is TGTGCCAGCAGCTTAACCGCGGGGCTTGGGGCCAACGTCCTGACTTTC.

This clone turned up a few times. The rearrangement joins TRBV5-4 to TRBJ1-2; 7 bases are a match to TRBD1. CDR1 is SGHNT and CDR2 is YYREEE in the germline V gene (reference sequence). The junction had 11 bases not matched to a gene; V was cut back by 4 bases and J by 5 bases. The CDR3 loop spans 15 amino acids. DNA of the CDR3: TGTGCCAGCAGCCTACGAGGACAGGTTCTATATGGCTACACCTTC. Translated, it gives CASSLRGQVLYGYTF.

J is TRBJ2-5 and V is TRBV19; the match to TRBD1 covers 7 bases. Germline lookup yields CDR1 LNHDA and CDR2 SQIVND (reference sequence). The CDR3 runs 15 residues. J gave up 0 bases and V 2 bases, and 3 bases lay outside the gene matches. For the CDR3, the DNA is TGTGCCAGTAGTATACGGGACAGTAACCAAGAGACCCAGTACTTC. Its translation: CASSIRDSNQETQYF.

This sequence joins TRBV5-6 and TRBJ1-6; TRBD1 aligns across 10 bases. Trimming at V came to 3 bases and at J to 9 bases, leaving 6 bases not matched to a gene. Germline V gene sequence: CDR1 SGHDT, CDR2 YYEEEE. CDR3 length equals 15 residues. The CDR3, as DNA: TGTGCCAGCAGCTGGTCCGGGACAGGGGCTTCACCCCTCCACTTT. As protein: CASSWSGTGASPLHF.

The chain is built from TRBV29-1 and TRBJ2-3; 7 bases match TRBD1. The V segment lost 4 bases and the J segment 0 bases; nucleotides outside the gene matches: 10. Germline V gives CDR1 SQVTM, CDR2 ANQGSEA. The CDR3 loop spans 16 amino acids. CDR3 in DNA: TGCAGCGTTGCCAATCTGGCAGGGGGAAGCACAGATACGCAGTATTTT. Amino acids: CSVANLAGGSTDTQYF.

This clone was observed a handful of times. The chain is built from TRBV28 and TRBJ1-5; the match to TRBD1 covers 12 bases. V dropped 7 bases and J dropped 7; count of bases not matched to a gene: 8. In germline, CDR1 is MDHEN, CDR2 SYDVKM. The CDR3 covers 15 residues. CDR3 DNA sequence: TGTGCCAGCACCTCCGGGACAGGGGGCTGGCAGCCCCAGCATTTT. Translated: CASTSGTGGWQPQHF.

This rearrangement joins TRBV7-9 to TRBJ1-3; 12 nucleotides line up with TRBD1. The CDR3 extends over 19 amino acids. V shed 3 bases and J 0 bases; nucleotides not matched to a gene: 9. CDR1 is SEHNR, CDR2 FQNEAQ, per germline (reference sequence). The CDR3 DNA sequence: TGTGCCAGCAGCTTCGCCGGGACAGGGGGCTTGAACTCTGGAAACACCATATATTTT. It codes for CASSFAGTGGLNSGNTIYF.

J is TRBJ2-5 and V is TRBV24-1; 7 positions match TRBD2. Trimming at V came to 4 bases and at J to 4 bases, leaving 5 bases not matched to a gene. The germline gives CDR1 KGHDR, CDR2 SFDVKD. This CDR3 has 14 amino acids. CDR3 nucleotides: TGTGCCACCAGTGAACCGGGGGGAGGAGAGACCCAGTACTTC. Translation: CATSEPGGGETQYF.

The V call is TRBV19, the J call TRBJ1-3, with TRBD1 as a possible D gene (6 bases). CDR1 and CDR2 from the germline V gene are LNHDA and SQIVND (reference sequence). The CDR3 covers 15 residues. The germline V and J ends were trimmed by 6 bases and 3 bases, with 15 bases remaining between them. CDR3 region: CASRPGGLLGNTIYF. DNA of the CDR3: TGTGCCAGTAGACCGGGGGGGCTCCTTGGAAACACCATATATTTT.

The sample holds a few counts of this clone. The V and J genes are TRBV18 and TRBJ2-1; tentatively, D is TRBD1 (6 bases). V lost 2 bases and J lost 3, with 11 bases in between. Germline V gene sequence: CDR1 KGHSH, CDR2 LQKENI. This CDR3 has 15 amino acids. CDR3 residues: CASSPRRTDYNEQFF. The CDR3 nucleotides are TGTGCCAGCTCACCAAGACGGACAGACTACAATGAGCAGTTCTTC.

This chain joins TRBV7-3 and TRBJ1-1; D might be TRBD1 (5 bases). Trimming removed 2 bases from V and 1 base from J, with 8 bases in between. This CDR3 is 14 amino acids long. The germline gives CDR1 SGHTA, CDR2 FQGTGA. CDR3: CASSLQGRNTEAFF. The CDR3 nucleotides are TGTGCCAGCAGCTTACAGGGTAGGAACACTGAAGCTTTCTTT.

This clone was detected once. The chain has TRBV29-1 and TRBJ1-2; the match to TRBD1 covers 10 bases. Germline-derived CDR1 and CDR2 are SQVTM and ANQGSEA. V trimming: 4 bases; J trimming: 13 bases; junction bases outside the gene matches: 9. CDR3 length equals 12 residues. The CDR3 sequence: CSVAPRQGASTF. The DNA of the CDR3 is TGCAGCGTTGCGCCCAGACAGGGGGCGAGCACCTTC. The full variable domain, rest sourced from reference TRBV29-1 and TRBJ1-2, is SAVISQKPSRDICQRGTSLTIQCQVDSQVTMMFWYRQQPGQSLTLIATANQGSEATYESGFVIDKFPISRPNLTFSTLTVSNMSPEDSSIYLCSVAPRQGASTFGSGTRLTVV.

The chain carries TRBV6-5 and TRBJ2-3; D is possibly TRBD1 (5 bases). V lost 4 bases and J 7 bases, leaving 12 bases between the germline ends. This CDR3 has 13 amino acids. CDR1 is MNHEY and CDR2 is SVGAGI in the germline V gene. CDR3 amino acids: CASSLGPLNTQYF. CDR3 nucleotides: TGTGCCAGCAGTTTGGGGCCACTTAATACGCAGTATTTT.

This chain joins TRBV5-6 and TRBJ2-3; 13 nucleotides match TRBD2. V shed 0 bases and J 7 bases; nucleotides not matched to a gene: 5. Germline CDR1 and CDR2: SGHDT and YYEEEE. The CDR3 loop spans 16 amino acids. CDR3 coding DNA: TGTGCCAGCAGCTTGGCACTAGCGGGGGGGCATAATACGCAGTATTTT. It encodes CASSLALAGGHNTQYF.

The chain uses TRBV30 and TRBJ1-5, with D possibly being TRBD1 (5 bases). V shed 2 bases and J shed 0 bases, with 8 bases lying between them. Germline V gene lookup returns CDR1 GTSNPN and CDR2 SVGIG (reference sequence). This CDR3 spans 14 amino acids. DNA for the CDR3: TGTGCCTGGAGTATAGGACATAGCAATCAGCCCCAGCATTTT. Protein sequence: CAWSIGHSNQPQHF.

The chain has TRBV9 and TRBJ2-7, with a weak D call TRBD2 (5 bases). Trimming removed 4 bases from V and 2 bases from J, with 16 bases in between. Germline V CDR1 and CDR2: SGDLS, YYNGEE. This CDR3 contains 15 residues. The CDR3 DNA sequence: TGTGCCAGCAGCCCGACCGGGCAAGCGGCCTACGAGCAGTACTTC. Amino acid sequence: CASSPTGQAAYEQYF.

The chain is built from TRBV28 and TRBJ2-1; a weak D match, TRBD1 (7 bases). This CDR3 has 16 amino acids. With 0 bases removed from V and 6 bases from J, the gap between germline ends came to 15 bases. Germline assignment: CDR1 MDHEN and CDR2 SYDVKM. The CDR3 coding sequence is TGTGCCAGCAGTTTATGGGAGGGGGCAGGGGGCAATGAGCAGTTCTTC. This translates into CASSLWEGAGGNEQFF.

V usage is TRBV5-1 and J usage is TRBJ2-1; D unclear. The CDR3 totals 15 residues. Trimming left V 1 base short and J 9 bases short, with 17 bases between. Germline V gene sequence: CDR1 SGHRS, CDR2 YFSETQ. CDR3 sequence reads: CASSLTMSSSGEQFF. CDR3 bases: TGCGCCAGCAGCTTGACGATGAGCAGCTCGGGTGAGCAGTTCTTC.

This chain joins TRBV7-8 and TRBJ2-7; 8 bases fit TRBD1. CDR1 and CDR2 (germline): SGHVS, FQNEAQ. This CDR3 has 16 amino acids. V was clipped by 1 base and J by 5 bases; unmatched bases: 10. In nucleotides, the CDR3 is TGTGCCAGCAGCTTAGGGGCGGACAGGGTCTTGAACGAGCAGTACTTC. It yields the protein CASSLGADRVLNEQYF.

The J gene is TRBJ2-1, the V gene TRBV28; the match to TRBD2 covers 10 bases. V dropped 2 bases and J dropped 2; count of bases not matched to a gene: 3. Per germline, CDR1 MDHEN and CDR2 SYDVKM. This CDR3 has 16 amino acids. In nucleotides, the CDR3 is TGTGCCAGCAGTTTAAGCCTAGCGGGGGCCTACAATGAGCAGTTCTTC. It translates to CASSLSLAGAYNEQFF.

This sequence joins TRBV12-5 and TRBJ2-7; 8 bases fit TRBD1. The CDR3 length is 13 residues. V lost 4 bases to trimming and J lost 6 bases; unmatched junction nucleotides: 5. The V gene's germline CDR1 is LGHNT and CDR2 FRNRAP. Written as DNA, the CDR3 is TGTGCTAGTGGTTCGACAGGGGCGCTCGAGCAGTACTTC. This sequence encodes CASGSTGALEQYF.

The chain links TRBV21-1 to TRBJ1-5; the table assigns TRBD1, which was not confirmed against the DNA. TRBV21-1 constitutes a pseudogene. There are 18 residues in the CDR3. For the CDR3, the DNA is TGTGCCAGCAGCAAAGTTCGTCATTGGACAGCCAACCATCAGCCCCAGCATTTT. It specifies CASSKVRHWTANHQPQHF.

This chain links TRBV28 with TRBJ2-7, with TRBD1 as a possible D gene (5 bases). Germline V lookup: CDR1 MDHEN, CDR2 SYDVKM. V lost 1 base and J 4 bases, leaving 8 bases between the germline ends. The CDR3 has 13 amino acids. The CDR3 sequence is CASSLSTVYEQYF. For the CDR3, the DNA is TGTGCCAGCAGTTTATCGACAGTGTACGAGCAGTACTTC.